The present T cell receptor beta chain was sequenced within a study of post-analysis software for immune sequencing data. Across the study: The disease courses covered relapsing-remitting, secondary progressive and progressive-relapsing multiple sclerosis.

cDNA libraries of TCR beta carried unique molecular identifiers. Input amounts of roughly 0.85 to 10 million T cells were used. These gave about 500,000 cDNA molecules, so each molecule approximated one T cell. TCRdb recomputed calls from the PCR reads with MiXCR, one row per CDR3 protein. Among about 820,000 distinct CDR3 sequences, under 70% were seen once, and the ten largest hold approximately 4.3%. The sample holds a few counts of this clonotype. This receptor was obtained from a girl aged 10-17 years with multiple sclerosis. The sample was blood.

The DNA for the CDR3 is TGCAGTGCTAGAGATTTAAACCAGGGGAACACCGGGGAGCTGTTTTTT. Its protein is CSARDLNQGNTGELFF. The chain employs TRBV20-1 and TRBJ2-2, with D possibly matching TRBD1 (5 bases). This CDR3 spans 16 amino acids. Trimming cost V 0 bases and J 1 base, with 12 bases left between them. CDR1 is DFQATT and CDR2 is SNEGSKA in the germline V gene (reference sequence).